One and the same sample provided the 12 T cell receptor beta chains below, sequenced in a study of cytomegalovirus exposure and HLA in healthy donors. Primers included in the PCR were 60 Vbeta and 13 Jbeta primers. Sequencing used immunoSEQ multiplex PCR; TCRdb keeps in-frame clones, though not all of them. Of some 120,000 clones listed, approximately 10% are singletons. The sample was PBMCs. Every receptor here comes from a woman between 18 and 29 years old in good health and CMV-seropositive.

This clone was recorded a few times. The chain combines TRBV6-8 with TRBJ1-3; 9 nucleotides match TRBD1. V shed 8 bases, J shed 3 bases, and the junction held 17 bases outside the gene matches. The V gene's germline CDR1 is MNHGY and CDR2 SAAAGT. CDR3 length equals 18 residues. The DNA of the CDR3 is TGTGCCAGCCCTTTACCGGGACAGGGAGTCTGTAGTGGAAACACCATATATTTT. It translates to CASPLPGQGVCSGNTIYF.

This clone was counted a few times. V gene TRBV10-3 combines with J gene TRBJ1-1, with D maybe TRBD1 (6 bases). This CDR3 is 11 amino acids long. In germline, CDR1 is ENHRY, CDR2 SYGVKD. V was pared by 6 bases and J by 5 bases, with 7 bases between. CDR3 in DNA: TGTGCCATCAGCAGGGGAACTGAAGCTTTCTTT. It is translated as CAISRGTEAFF.

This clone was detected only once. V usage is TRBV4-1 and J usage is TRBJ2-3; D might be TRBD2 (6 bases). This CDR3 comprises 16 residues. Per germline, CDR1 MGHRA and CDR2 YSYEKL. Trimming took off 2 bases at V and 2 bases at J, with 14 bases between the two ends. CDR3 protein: CASSQYAGPNTDTQYF. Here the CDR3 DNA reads TGCGCCAGCAGCCAATACGCGGGGCCAAACACAGATACGCAGTATTTT.

The CDR3 coding sequence is TGTGCCAGCAGCCGCTGGATCGCTGCTCAGGACGAGCAGTACTTC. This gives the protein CASSRWIAAQDEQYF. The chain links TRBV5-4 to TRBJ2-7; D ambiguous. The CDR3 has 15 residues. V lost 4 bases, J lost 5 bases, and 19 bases lay in between. From germline, CDR1 is SGHNT and CDR2 YYREEE (reference sequence).

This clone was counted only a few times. The CDR3 reads CATRMAGRNNEQFF. For the CDR3, the DNA is TGTGCCACCCGGATGGCAGGTCGGAACAATGAGCAGTTCTTC. The chain recombines TRBV7-9 with TRBJ2-1; no definite D call. Per germline, CDR1 SEHNR and CDR2 FQNEAQ (reference sequence). V lost 10 bases and J 5 bases, leaving 18 bases between the germline ends. This CDR3 comprises 14 residues.

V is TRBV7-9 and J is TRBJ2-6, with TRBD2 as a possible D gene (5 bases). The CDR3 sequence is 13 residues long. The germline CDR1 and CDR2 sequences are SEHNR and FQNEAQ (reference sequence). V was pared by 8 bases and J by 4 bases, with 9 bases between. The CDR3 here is CASRTAGANVLTF. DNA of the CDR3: TGTGCCAGCCGGACTGCGGGGGCCAACGTCCTGACTTTC.

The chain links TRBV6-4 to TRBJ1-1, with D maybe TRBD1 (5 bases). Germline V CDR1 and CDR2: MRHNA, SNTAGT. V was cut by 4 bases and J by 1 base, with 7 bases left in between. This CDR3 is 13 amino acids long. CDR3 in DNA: TGTGCCAGCAGTGTTCAGGGGAACACTGAAGCTTTCTTT. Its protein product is CASSVQGNTEAFF.

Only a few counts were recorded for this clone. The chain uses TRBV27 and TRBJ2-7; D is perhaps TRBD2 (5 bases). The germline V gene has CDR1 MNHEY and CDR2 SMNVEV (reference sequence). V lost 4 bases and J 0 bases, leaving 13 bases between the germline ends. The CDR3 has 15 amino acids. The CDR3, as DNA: TGTGCCAGCAGTTCCGTGCGGGCCAACTCCTACGAGCAGTACTTC. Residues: CASSSVRANSYEQYF.

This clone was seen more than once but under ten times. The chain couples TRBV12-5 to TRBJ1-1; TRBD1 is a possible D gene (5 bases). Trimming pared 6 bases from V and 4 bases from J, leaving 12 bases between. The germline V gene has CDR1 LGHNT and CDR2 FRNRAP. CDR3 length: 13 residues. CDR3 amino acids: CASGLGGLTEAFF. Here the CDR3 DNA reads TGTGCTAGTGGCCTGGGGGGACTCACTGAAGCTTTCTTT. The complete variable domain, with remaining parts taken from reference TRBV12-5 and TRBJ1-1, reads DARVTQTPRHKVTEMGQEVTMRCQPILGHNTVFWYRQTMMQGLELLAYFRNRAPLDDSGMPKDRFSAEMPDATLATLKIQPSEPRDSAVYFCASGLGGLTEAFFGQGTRLTVV.

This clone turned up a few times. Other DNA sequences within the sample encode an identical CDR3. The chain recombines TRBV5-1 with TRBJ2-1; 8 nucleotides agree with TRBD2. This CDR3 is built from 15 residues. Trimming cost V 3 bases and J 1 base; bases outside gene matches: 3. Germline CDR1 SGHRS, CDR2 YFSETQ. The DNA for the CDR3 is TGCGCCAGCAGCTCCAGCGGGGGATCCTACAATGAGCAGTTCTTC. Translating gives CASSSSGGSYNEQFF.

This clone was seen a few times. The CDR3 region is CASSIVVGVGTFRNTEAFF. In nucleotides, the CDR3 is TGTGCCAGTAGTATCGTGGTAGGGGTGGGCACCTTTCGGAACACTGAAGCTTTCTTT. J is TRBJ1-1 and V is TRBV19; possibly TRBD1 for D (5 bases). The V end lost 3 bases, the J end lost 1 base, and 24 bases lay between the germline ends. The CDR3 is 19 amino acids. Per germline, CDR1 LNHDA and CDR2 SQIVND (reference sequence).

CDR3 loop: CASSDRGTDQPQHF. The DNA of the CDR3 is TGTGCCAGCAGTGATAGGGGTACGGATCAGCCCCAGCATTTT. The rearrangement links TRBV2 to TRBJ1-5, with a possible D match to TRBD1 (5 bases). The CDR3 extends over 14 amino acids. Looked up from germline, CDR1 is SNHLY and CDR2 is FYNNEI. Trimming removed 3 bases at V and 5 bases at J, with 11 bases between. Supplemented by reference TRBV2 and TRBJ1-5, the full variable domain reads EPEVTQTPSHQVTQMGQEVILRCVPISNHLYFYWYRQILGQKVEFLVSFYNNEISEKSEIFDDQFSVERPDGSNFTLKIRSTKLEDSAMYFCASSDRGTDQPQHFGDGTRLSIL.